This TCR beta chain is drawn from a study of T cell repertoires in cytomegalovirus infection. About the research overall: Carrying CMV and the relevant HLA type showed in public TCR beta signatures. Findings and caveats of the study: Within the response measured ex vivo, HLA-C-restricted CMV-specific TCR beta clonotypes were dominant. Cumulated frequencies of public TCR beta families served to identify carriers of CMV plus the relevant HLA.

This clonotype has ten or more counts. No antigen is known for it. CDR1 and CDR2 from the germline V gene are SEHNR and FQNEAQ (reference sequence). CDR3 length: 14 amino acids. Trimming took 5 bases from V and 0 from J, leaving 8 bases between them. One entry per CDR3 protein results from TCRdb running MiXCR on the reads. The sample has roughly 990,000 distinct CDR3 sequences; roughly 30% are singletons. The material was cultured CD8+ T cells from PBMCs, obtained from culture after CMV antigen stimulation. V and J are TRBV7-9 and TRBJ1-5; no clear D gene. The receptor was derived from a human donor in good health (CMV status not recorded). Some clones in this sample may be carry-over from other donors' samples. The CDR3 sequence is CASSLDVSNQPQHF. In DNA form, the CDR3 reads TGTGCCAGCAGCCTGGACGTTAGCAATCAGCCCCAGCATTTT. Supplemented by reference TRBV7-9 and TRBJ1-5, the full variable domain reads DTGVSQNPRHKITKRGQNVTFRCDPISEHNRLYWYRQTLGQGPEFLTYFQNEAQLEKSRLLSDRFSAERPKGSFSTLEIQRTEQGDSAMYLCASSLDVSNQPQHFGDGTRLSIL.